These 9 T cell receptor beta chains were all obtained from the same sample, sequenced in a study of cytomegalovirus exposure and HLA in healthy donors. Use of 60 Vbeta and 13 Jbeta primers characterized the PCR. This table comes from immunoSEQ multiplex PCR, and its TCRdb copy is limited to in-frame clones, with some not included. The table includes 150,000 to 200,000 clones, 77% detected once. Specimen: PBMCs. The origin of the receptors is a female donor in good health and CMV-seronegative.

In this sample, this clone turned up once. The chain joins TRBV21-1 to TRBJ2-1; whether TRBD2, the table's D call, matches the DNA was not checked. TRBV21-1 is labeled a pseudogene. This CDR3 is built from 18 residues. The CDR3 here is CASSTAATRIGSYNEQFF. CDR3 nucleotides: TGTGCCAGCAGCACGGCGGCCACGAGGATCGGGTCCTACAATGAGCAGTTCTTC.

The chain recombines TRBV27 with TRBJ1-5, with a possible D match to TRBD1 (5 bases). The CDR3 extends over 10 amino acids. V was trimmed by 2 bases and J by 16 bases, leaving 9 bases between them. Germline CDR1 is MNHEY and CDR2 is SMNVEV (reference sequence). The CDR3 DNA reads TGTGCCAGCAGTTTAGGACACCATCATTTT. It translates to CASSLGHHHF.

The chain is built from TRBV7-9 and TRBJ2-7, with 9 nucleotides matching TRBD1. This CDR3 contains 17 residues. Germline V gene data show CDR1 as SEHNR and CDR2 as FQNEAQ (reference sequence). Trimming took 5 bases from V and 6 from J; bases not matched to a gene: 17. In DNA form, the CDR3 reads TGTGCCAGCAGCGATCCCGGGACAGGGATAGGAAACTGCGAGCAGTACTTC. Translated, it gives CASSDPGTGIGNCEQYF.

J is TRBJ2-3 and V is TRBV28; 8 bases align to TRBD2. The CDR3 covers 16 residues. After removal of 2 bases from V and 5 bases from J, the junction contained 9 bases not matched to a gene. Germline CDR1 MDHEN, CDR2 SYDVKM. CDR3 sequence (DNA): TGTGCCAGCAGTTTAGCCGGGAGGGCCCGGGAAGATACGCAGTATTTT. Encoded protein: CASSLAGRAREDTQYF.

The chain combines TRBV14 with TRBJ1-3; D unresolved. CDR1 is SGHDN, CDR2 FVKESK, per germline. The CDR3 length is 13 residues. The germline V and J ends were trimmed by 8 bases and 0 bases, with 8 bases remaining between them. CDR3 loop: CASETRSGNTIYF. The CDR3 DNA follows: TGTGCCAGCGAGACACGCTCTGGAAACACCATATATTTT.

The chain employs TRBV6-1 and TRBJ2-2; perhaps TRBD2 as D (5 bases). V lost 4 bases to trimming and J lost 3 bases, with 9 bases between them. Germline CDR1 MNHNS, CDR2 SASEGT. The CDR3 contains 14 residues. CDR3 in DNA: TGTGCCAGCAGTGCCTCCGGGGACACCGGGGAGCTGTTTTTT. The encoded protein is CASSASGDTGELFF.

This chain joins TRBV5-4 and TRBJ1-4, with D maybe TRBD1 (5 bases). The CDR3 is 12 amino acids. Between the trimmed V and J ends, which lost 6 bases and 6 bases, there was a span of 9 bases. CDR1 is SGHNT and CDR2 is YYREEE in the germline V gene (reference sequence). The CDR3 here is CASTGGDEKLFF. CDR3 bases: TGTGCCAGCACCGGGGGAGATGAAAAACTGTTTTTT.

The V call is TRBV29-1, the J call TRBJ1-6; 10 nucleotides match TRBD1. CDR1 and CDR2 (germline): SQVTM, ANQGSEA. V lost 6 bases and J lost 5; bases outside the gene matches: 4. This CDR3 spans 14 amino acids. The CDR3, as DNA: TGCAGCGTAGGGACAGGGGCGGATAATTCACCCCTCCACTTT. Translating it yields CSVGTGADNSPLHF. The full variable domain, in which reference TRBV29-1 and TRBJ1-6 provide the parts outside the CDR3, is SAVISQKPSRDICQRGTSLTIQCQVDSQVTMMFWYRQQPGQSLTLIATANQGSEATYESGFVIDKFPISRPNLTFSTLTVSNMSPEDSSIYLCSVGTGADNSPLHFGNGTRLTVT.

This chain joins TRBV27 and TRBJ2-1, with 10 nucleotides matching TRBD2. The CDR3 runs 15 residues. V lost 2 bases to trimming and J lost 8 bases; unmatched junction nucleotides: 6. CDR1 and CDR2 (germline): MNHEY, SMNVEV (reference sequence). CDR3 amino acids: CASSLTSGILDEQFF. DNA for the CDR3: TGTGCCAGCAGTTTAACTAGCGGGATACTCGATGAGCAGTTCTTC.